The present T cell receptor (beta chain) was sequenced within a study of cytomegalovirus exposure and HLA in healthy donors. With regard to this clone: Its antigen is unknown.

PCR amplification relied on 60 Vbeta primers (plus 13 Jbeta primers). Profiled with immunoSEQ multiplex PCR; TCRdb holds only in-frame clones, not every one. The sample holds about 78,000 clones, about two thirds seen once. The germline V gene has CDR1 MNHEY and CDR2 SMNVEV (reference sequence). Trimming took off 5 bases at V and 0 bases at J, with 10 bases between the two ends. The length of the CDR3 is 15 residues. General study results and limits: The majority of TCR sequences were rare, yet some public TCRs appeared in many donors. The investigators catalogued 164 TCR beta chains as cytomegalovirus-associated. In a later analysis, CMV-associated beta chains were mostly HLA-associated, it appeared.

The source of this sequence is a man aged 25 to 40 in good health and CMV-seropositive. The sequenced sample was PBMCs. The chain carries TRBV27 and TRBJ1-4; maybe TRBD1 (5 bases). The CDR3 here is CASSPRTSTNEKLFF. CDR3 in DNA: TGTGCCAGCAGTCCTCGGACATCAACTAATGAAAAACTGTTTTTT.